Listed below are T cell receptor beta chains from one sample, sequenced in a study of T cell responses to AZD1222 COVID-19 vaccine. TCRdb keeps only in-frame clones here, not all; method: immunoSEQ multiplex PCR. This table has 130,000 to 150,000 clones, 93% appearing once. This specimen consisted of peripheral blood, obtained after recovery from COVID-19. The receptors come from an adult who had recovered from COVID-19. The CDR3 runs from the conserved cysteine through the conserved F or W. The order of the fields is D gene, V gene, J gene, clone size, CDR3 DNA, CDR3 protein. A D gene is named only where the DNA matches it firmly. Clone size, where shown, is once, few, many, or a class for clones that have expanded.

D gene: TRBD1; V gene: TRBV18; J gene: TRBJ1-3; clone size: -; CDR3 DNA: TGTGCCAGCTCACCAGGGACAGGGAAGGCTGGAAACACCATATATTTT; CDR3 protein: CASSPGTGKAGNTIYF
D gene: TRBD2; V gene: TRBV6-6; J gene: TRBJ2-7; clone size: once; CDR3 DNA: TGTGCCAGCAGTTATGGGCCGGGGGGTCTCGACTACGAGCAGTACTTC; CDR3 protein: CASSYGPGGLDYEQYF
D gene: TRBD2; V gene: TRBV9; J gene: TRBJ2-3; clone size: -; CDR3 DNA: TGTGCCAGCAGCGTGGAGCCTAGCGGGAGGGTACAAACAGATACGCAGTATTTT; CDR3 protein: CASSVEPSGRVQTDTQYF
D gene: TRBD1; V gene: TRBV30; J gene: TRBJ1-1; clone size: -; CDR3 DNA: TGTGCCTGGAGGGAAAGACAGGGGAGGACGGCGAACACTGAAGCTTTCTTT; CDR3 protein: CAWRERQGRTANTEAFF
D gene: TRBD1; V gene: TRBV5-1; J gene: TRBJ1-2; clone size: few; CDR3 DNA: TGCGCCAGCAGCTCGAGGACAGGGGATGGCTACACCTTC; CDR3 protein: CASSSRTGDGYTF
D gene: -; V gene: TRBV5-4; J gene: TRBJ2-7; clone size: once; CDR3 DNA: TGTGCCAGCAGCCCGGCTAGTTCCTACGAGCAGTACTTC; CDR3 protein: CASSPASSYEQYF
D gene: -; V gene: TRBV4-1; J gene: TRBJ2-7; clone size: -; CDR3 DNA: TGCGCCAGCAGCCAAGAGACGATTCTGGACGAGCAGTACTTC; CDR3 protein: CASSQETILDEQYF
D gene: TRBD2; V gene: TRBV2; J gene: TRBJ2-1; clone size: -; CDR3 DNA: TGTGCCAGCAGTCGAATTAGCGGGAGTTTGGGCTCCTACAATGAGCAGTTCTTC; CDR3 protein: CASSRISGSLGSYNEQFF
D gene: -; V gene: TRBV2; J gene: TRBJ2-7; clone size: -; CDR3 DNA: TGTGCCAGCAGTGAAGCTGGAGCGGGTAGCTCCTACGAGCAGTACTTC; CDR3 protein: CASSEAGAGSSYEQYF
D gene: -; V gene: TRBV7-9; J gene: TRBJ2-7; clone size: -; CDR3 DNA: TGTGCCAGCAGCTTAAGTAACAAGTACGAGCAGTACTTC; CDR3 protein: CASSLSNKYEQYF
D gene: -; V gene: TRBV27; J gene: TRBJ2-2; clone size: -; CDR3 DNA: TGTGCCAGCAGTTTAGCCGGCTACACCGGGGAGCTGTTTTTT; CDR3 protein: CASSLAGYTGELFF
D gene: -; V gene: TRBV28; J gene: TRBJ2-1; clone size: -; CDR3 DNA: TGTGCCAGCAGTTTGGCTAGCTCCTACAATGAGCAGTTCTTC; CDR3 protein: CASSLASSYNEQFF
D gene: -; V gene: TRBV3-1/TRBV3-2; J gene: TRBJ1-3; clone size: -; CDR3 DNA: TGTGCCAGCAGCCAGACAGCGATTTATGGAAACACCATATATTTT; CDR3 protein: CASSQTAIYGNTIYF
D gene: -; V gene: TRBV3-1/TRBV3-2; J gene: TRBJ1-1; clone size: -; CDR3 DNA: TGTGCCAGCAGCCAAGGGGCAGGGGAAGCTTTCTTT; CDR3 protein: CASSQGAGEAFF
D gene: -; V gene: TRBV7-7; J gene: TRBJ2-7; clone size: -; CDR3 DNA: TGTGCTAGCAGCTTAAGGGCAGGGGGGTCCTACGAGCAGTACTTC; CDR3 protein: CASSLRAGGSYEQYF
D gene: -; V gene: TRBV28; J gene: TRBJ2-1; clone size: once; CDR3 DNA: TGTGCCAGCAGTTCAGTAGCGGACTACAATGAGCAGTTCTTC; CDR3 protein: CASSSVADYNEQFF
D gene: -; V gene: TRBV6-5; J gene: TRBJ1-1; clone size: -; CDR3 DNA: TGTGCCAGCACGGCGGGGGGCCCTGAAGCTTTCTTT; CDR3 protein: CASTAGGPEAFF
D gene: -; V gene: TRBV18; J gene: TRBJ1-4; clone size: -; CDR3 DNA: TGTGCCAGCTCACCAGGTCGGGCAGCAACTAATGAAAAACTGTTTTTT; CDR3 protein: CASSPGRAATNEKLFF
D gene: TRBD2; V gene: TRBV30; J gene: TRBJ2-3; clone size: -; CDR3 DNA: TGTGCCTGGACCCTGGGACTAGCGGGAGGAACAGATACGCAGTATTTT; CDR3 protein: CAWTLGLAGGTDTQYF
D gene: TRBD1; V gene: TRBV6-5; J gene: TRBJ1-4; clone size: -; CDR3 DNA: TGTGCCAGCAGGTGGACAGGGGGGGACGAAAAACTGTTTTTT; CDR3 protein: CASRWTGGDEKLFF
D gene: TRBD2; V gene: TRBV7-2; J gene: TRBJ2-1; clone size: -; CDR3 DNA: TGTGCCAGCAGCTATAAACTAGCGGGATGGTACAATGAGCAGTTCTTC; CDR3 protein: CASSYKLAGWYNEQFF
D gene: -; V gene: TRBV20-1; J gene: TRBJ1-1; clone size: once; CDR3 DNA: TGCAGTGCACAGGGAAACACTGAAGCTTTCTTT; CDR3 protein: CSAQGNTEAFF
D gene: -; V gene: TRBV24-1; J gene: TRBJ1-2; clone size: -; CDR3 DNA: TGTGCCACCAGTGATTACTATGGCTACACCTTC; CDR3 protein: CATSDYYGYTF
D gene: TRBD2; V gene: TRBV30; J gene: TRBJ2-7; clone size: -; CDR3 DNA: TGTGCCTGCGATTCAGCGGGAGGGTACGAGCAGTACTTC; CDR3 protein: CACDSAGGYEQYF
D gene: TRBD1; V gene: TRBV28; J gene: TRBJ1-1; clone size: -; CDR3 DNA: TGTGCCAGCAGTCCCCCGGGACAGGGCCGGACTGAAGCTTTCTTT; CDR3 protein: CASSPPGQGRTEAFF
D gene: TRBD1; V gene: TRBV24-1; J gene: TRBJ1-5; clone size: once; CDR3 DNA: TGTGCCACCAGTGACAGACAGGGGGCGCCCCAGCATTTT; CDR3 protein: CATSDRQGAPQHF
D gene: TRBD2; V gene: TRBV9; J gene: TRBJ2-3; clone size: -; CDR3 DNA: TGTGCCAGCAGCGTAGGGACTAGCGGCACAGATACGCAGTATTTT; CDR3 protein: CASSVGTSGTDTQYF
D gene: TRBD1; V gene: TRBV10-3; J gene: TRBJ2-7; clone size: -; CDR3 DNA: TGTGCCATCAGGAACGGACAGGCGATGGGGCAGTACTTC; CDR3 protein: CAIRNGQAMGQYF
D gene: -; V gene: TRBV18; J gene: TRBJ1-5; clone size: -; CDR3 DNA: TGTGCCAGCTCACTAACAGGGAAAAGGGATCAGCCCCAGCATTTT; CDR3 protein: CASSLTGKRDQPQHF
D gene: -; V gene: TRBV5-4; J gene: TRBJ2-7; clone size: -; CDR3 DNA: TGTGCCAGCAGCTACGGGAGTAGAGGGGCCTACGAGCAGTACTTC; CDR3 protein: CASSYGSRGAYEQYF
D gene: TRBD1; V gene: TRBV18; J gene: TRBJ1-2; clone size: -; CDR3 DNA: TGTGCCAGCTCCCTCGGGACAGTCAACTCCTATGGCTACACCTTC; CDR3 protein: CASSLGTVNSYGYTF
D gene: -; V gene: TRBV11-2; J gene: TRBJ1-5; clone size: -; CDR3 DNA: TGTGCCAGCAGCTTAGCACAAAGCCAGCCCCAGCATTTT; CDR3 protein: CASSLAQSQPQHF
D gene: -; V gene: TRBV18; J gene: TRBJ2-1; clone size: -; CDR3 DNA: TGTGCCAGCTCACCCACTCACCTTACAGGGATAAGGTCCTACAATGAGCAGTTCTTC; CDR3 protein: CASSPTHLTGIRSYNEQFF
D gene: -; V gene: TRBV7-3; J gene: TRBJ2-5; clone size: -; CDR3 DNA: TGTGCCAGCAGCTTACTAGCCCAAGAGACCCAGTACTTC; CDR3 protein: CASSLLAQETQYF
D gene: TRBD1; V gene: TRBV27; J gene: TRBJ1-1; clone size: once; CDR3 DNA: TGTGCCAGCAGTTTGTACAGGGGGGACACTGAAGCTTTCTTT; CDR3 protein: CASSLYRGDTEAFF
D gene: -; V gene: TRBV7-8; J gene: TRBJ1-5; clone size: -; CDR3 DNA: TGTGCCAGCAGCCATCTAGATGGGGCCAATCAGCCCCAGCATTTT; CDR3 protein: CASSHLDGANQPQHF
D gene: -; V gene: TRBV11-2; J gene: TRBJ1-1; clone size: -; CDR3 DNA: TGTGCCAGCAGCCCCGTGGGGGCCGGGAACACTGAAGCTTTCTTT; CDR3 protein: CASSPVGAGNTEAFF
D gene: TRBD1; V gene: TRBV3-1/TRBV3-2; J gene: TRBJ1-2; clone size: -; CDR3 DNA: TGTGCCAGCAGCCAAGTGGCAGGGGGCCAATATCCCTATGGCTACACCTTC; CDR3 protein: CASSQVAGGQYPYGYTF
D gene: -; V gene: TRBV15; J gene: TRBJ1-5; clone size: -; CDR3 DNA: TGTGCCACCAGCGGGGGACGGTTAAATCAGCCCCAGCATTTT; CDR3 protein: CATSGGRLNQPQHF
D gene: TRBD1; V gene: TRBV18; J gene: TRBJ2-7; clone size: once; CDR3 DNA: TGTGCCACCTCGAACAGGGGGCTCGAGCAGTACTTC; CDR3 protein: CATSNRGLEQYF
D gene: TRBD1; V gene: TRBV11-2; J gene: TRBJ2-5; clone size: -; CDR3 DNA: TGTGCCAGCAGCCCACAGGGGGTATTCGGCCAAGAGACCCAGTACTTC; CDR3 protein: CASSPQGVFGQETQYF
D gene: -; V gene: TRBV10-2; J gene: TRBJ2-5; clone size: -; CDR3 DNA: TGCGCCAGCAGTGACTACCGTCAAGAGACCCAGTACTTC; CDR3 protein: CASSDYRQETQYF
D gene: TRBD2; V gene: TRBV9; J gene: TRBJ2-1; clone size: -; CDR3 DNA: TGTGCCAGCAGCGTAGTACTAGCGGATTACAATGAGCAGTTCTTC; CDR3 protein: CASSVVLADYNEQFF
D gene: -; V gene: TRBV5-1; J gene: TRBJ2-3; clone size: -; CDR3 DNA: TGCGCCAGCAACATAGCTTGGGGCACAGATACGCAGTATTTT; CDR3 protein: CASNIAWGTDTQYF
D gene: TRBD2; V gene: TRBV7-9; J gene: TRBJ2-1; clone size: few; CDR3 DNA: TGTGCCAGCAGCTTCGGGACTAGCTCTACCTACAATGAGCAGTTCTTC; CDR3 protein: CASSFGTSSTYNEQFF
D gene: -; V gene: TRBV5-1; J gene: TRBJ2-3; clone size: once; CDR3 DNA: TGCGCCAGCAGCCTACCCTCAGATACGCAGTATTTT; CDR3 protein: CASSLPSDTQYF
D gene: TRBD2; V gene: TRBV28; J gene: TRBJ2-3; clone size: -; CDR3 DNA: TGTGCCAGCAGCCCCCGGGACTACACGGCGCAGTATTTT; CDR3 protein: CASSPRDYTAQYF
D gene: TRBD1; V gene: TRBV2; J gene: TRBJ1-5; clone size: -; CDR3 DNA: TGTGCCAGCAGTGTACAGGGGGGAAGGCAGCCCCAGCATTTT; CDR3 protein: CASSVQGGRQPQHF
D gene: -; V gene: TRBV24-1; J gene: TRBJ2-1; clone size: once; CDR3 DNA: TGTGCCACTCAACCCCACGGGGAGGGGGCGAAACTCTTC; CDR3 protein: CATQPHGEGAKLF
D gene: TRBD2; V gene: TRBV4-1; J gene: TRBJ2-7; clone size: -; CDR3 DNA: TGCGCCAGCAGCCAGCTATCCGGCGGGAGCTTTACCGAGCAGTACTTC; CDR3 protein: CASSQLSGGSFTEQYF
D gene: TRBD1; V gene: TRBV19; J gene: TRBJ2-7; clone size: -; CDR3 DNA: TGTGCCAGTAGTATAGCTCTGGACAGGGTCCACGAGCAGTACTTC; CDR3 protein: CASSIALDRVHEQYF
D gene: TRBD1; V gene: TRBV20-1; J gene: TRBJ2-5; clone size: -; CDR3 DNA: TGCAGTGCTCGTGGACAGGGGAGGCGAGAGACCCAGTACTTC; CDR3 protein: CSARGQGRRETQYF
D gene: TRBD1; V gene: TRBV27; J gene: TRBJ2-7; clone size: -; CDR3 DNA: TGTGCCAGCAGCTTCGGGACAGGGGGATACGAGCAGTACTTC; CDR3 protein: CASSFGTGGYEQYF
D gene: TRBD1; V gene: TRBV5-1; J gene: TRBJ2-7; clone size: -; CDR3 DNA: TGCGCCAGCAGCGTCGGGACAGAACTTTACGAGCAGTACTTC; CDR3 protein: CASSVGTELYEQYF
D gene: -; V gene: TRBV3-1/TRBV3-2; J gene: TRBJ1-6; clone size: -; CDR3 DNA: TGTGCCAGCACCCGCGGAGGGGCTTATAATTCACCCCTCCACTTT; CDR3 protein: CASTRGGAYNSPLHF
D gene: -; V gene: TRBV29-1; J gene: TRBJ2-3; clone size: -; CDR3 DNA: TGCAGCGTTCCCGGGGGAGTAAGCACAGATACGCAGTATTTT; CDR3 protein: CSVPGGVSTDTQYF
D gene: TRBD2; V gene: TRBV15; J gene: TRBJ2-2; clone size: -; CDR3 DNA: TGTGCCACCAGCAGACAAAGGGTGGTAGCGGGAGGGCCCGAACACCGGGAGCTGTTTTTT; CDR3 protein: CATSRQRVVAGGPEHRELFF
D gene: -; V gene: TRBV3-1/TRBV3-2; J gene: TRBJ2-3; clone size: -; CDR3 DNA: TGTGCCAGCAGCCTATCGGCTGATACGCAGTATTTT; CDR3 protein: CASSLSADTQYF
D gene: TRBD1; V gene: TRBV27; J gene: TRBJ2-7; clone size: -; CDR3 DNA: TGTGCCAGCAGTTTAATAGGACAGGGCTCCTACGAGCAGTACTTC; CDR3 protein: CASSLIGQGSYEQYF